Reported below is one TCR beta chain. The antigen remains undetermined. The sample originates from a study of ipilimumab plus nivolumab after autologous stem cell transplantation. Study information: Median doses per patient: 4 or 5 ipilimumab, under 10 nivolumab. Study-wide findings and caveats: Authors suggest TCR repertoire, Treg phenotype and gut microbiota support further study.

Patients received nivolumab 3 mg/kg at weeks 1, 4, 7, 10, then fortnightly to week 26. Measured with immunoSEQ multiplex PCR; TCRdb has only the in-frame clones, and not every one. The profile shows over 80,000 clones, over 80% of them singletons. Trimming shortened V by 4 bases and J by 1 base, and 15 bases separated the two germline ends. Looked up from germline, CDR1 is SGHRS and CDR2 is YFSETQ. CDR3 length: 16 amino acids. The chain is built from TRBV5-1 and TRBJ2-1; D perhaps matches TRBD1 (8 bases). Here the sequenced sample was PBMCs, taken in a trial of ipilimumab plus nivolumab as post-transplant consolidation. The TCR sequence derives from a male donor with diffuse large B-cell lymphoma. CDR3: CASSHTGGVSYNEQFF. CDR3 coding DNA: TGCGCCAGCAGCCATACAGGGGGGGTATCCTACAATGAGCAGTTCTTC.